The 3 T cell receptor beta chains below all came from one sample that was sequenced in a study of cytomegalovirus exposure and HLA in healthy donors. In the PCR, 60 Vbeta and 13 Jbeta primers were used. Repertoires were generated with immunoSEQ multiplex PCR, while TCRdb's copy carries only in-frame clones and drops some. Of about 99,000 clones listed, more than 65% are singletons. Sequenced material: PBMCs. All receptors derive from a woman under 30 in good health and CMV-seropositive.

This clone was seen only once. V gene TRBV5-1 combines with J gene TRBJ1-2; the D is unclear. Trimming removed 0 bases at V and 0 bases at J, with 12 bases between. The CDR3 covers 16 residues. CDR1 is SGHRS, CDR2 YFSETQ, per germline. Here the CDR3 DNA reads TGCGCCAGCAGCTTGGACAGCTACCCTACTAACTATGGCTACACCTTC. Its translation is CASSLDSYPTNYGYTF.

This clone was seen a handful of times. The rearrangement links TRBV19 to TRBJ2-2, with TRBD1 matching 7 bases. Germline trimming cut 4 bases from V and 7 bases from J; bases unmatched to any gene: 6. From germline, CDR1 is LNHDA and CDR2 SQIVND (reference sequence). The CDR3 is 14 amino acids. In DNA form, the CDR3 reads TGTGCCAGTAGTACTCGACAGGGTGACGGGGAGCTGTTTTTT. Translation: CASSTRQGDGELFF.

The genes are TRBV6-1 and TRBJ2-5; 14 bases are shared with TRBD2. Germline CDR1 MNHNS, CDR2 SASEGT. This CDR3 is built from 14 residues. Losses at the gene ends were 6 bases for V and 12 bases for J; bases not matched to a gene: 9. The CDR3 bases are TGTGCCAGCAGGGGACTAGCGGGAGTGGTGGGGGAGTACTTC. This encodes CASRGLAGVVGEYF.